This T cell receptor (beta chain) emerged from a study of blood T cell repertoires in COVID-19. Across the whole study: There were acute and convalescent COVID-19 samples, and they came from the United States, Italy and Spain. PBMCs, B-cell-depleted T cells, or T cells were the source of the cDNA or gDNA that made up the material.

Germline CDR1 is SGHRS and CDR2 is YFSETQ. CDR3 length: 15 amino acids. Trimming cost V 1 base and J 3 bases; bases outside gene matches: 2. Per the study methods: Amplified reference gene primers provided the basis for estimating nucleated cell counts. Method: immunoSEQ multiplex PCR; TCRdb's copy keeps in-frame clones and lacks some. The V and J calls and clone size were taken over from that table, and D and trimming were inferred from the DNA. Found here are 200,000 or so clones, approximately 87% of them singletons; the top ten hold over 2%. Material: peripheral blood. The TCR was taken from a woman aged 45-59 years with acute or convalescent COVID-19. The genes are TRBV5-1 and TRBJ2-5, with 11 nucleotides matching TRBD2. The CDR3 is CASSLSTSGKETQYF. The CDR3 DNA is TGCGCCAGCAGCTTGTCGACTAGCGGGAAAGAGACCCAGTACTTC.